This TCR beta chain was captured by sequencing in a study of early T cells in non-severe SARS-CoV-2 infection. TCRdb recomputed calls from the 5' RACE reads with MiXCR, one row per CDR3 protein. The sample has under 70,000 distinct CDR3 sequences, roughly 12% seen once. The ends were cut back, 3 bases at V and 0 bases at J, with 6 bases in the middle. In germline, CDR1 is SGHTA, CDR2 FQGNSA. The CDR3 contains 13 residues. The receptor comes from an adult who was a healthcare worker with PCR-confirmed SARS-CoV-2 infection or an uninfected control (not recorded which). The chain joins TRBV7-2 to TRBJ2-7, with D unclear. Sequenced: whole blood. DNA of the CDR3: TGTGCCAGCAGCTTGGCCTACTCCTACGAGCAGTACTTC. Its translation: CASSLAYSYEQYF.